These 10 T cell receptor beta chains share one sample of origin, sequenced in a study of T cell responses to AZD1222 COVID-19 vaccine. The repertoire was sequenced with immunoSEQ multiplex PCR; TCRdb's copy has only in-frame clones and lacks some. Among around 190,000 clones listed, 85% to 95% were seen once. This specimen was peripheral blood, taken 28 days after the second AZD1222 dose. All receptors derive from an adult who received the AZD1222 COVID-19 vaccine.

This chain joins TRBV10-3 and TRBJ1-1, with 9 positions matching TRBD1. CDR3 length: 13 amino acids. The junction had 0 bases not matched to a gene; V was cut back by 6 bases and J by 1 base. Germline loops: CDR1 ENHRY, CDR2 SYGVKD. The DNA for the CDR3 is TGTGCCATCAGACAGGGGGCGAACACTGAAGCTTTCTTT. As protein: CAIRQGANTEAFF.

This chain joins TRBV5-6 and TRBJ1-4; D remains ambiguous. V gave up 1 base and J gave up 8 bases, with 15 bases separating them. The CDR3 consists of 15 residues. Germline CDR1 SGHDT, CDR2 YYEEEE. DNA of the CDR3: TGTGCCAGCAGCTTGTGGGAGGTAGAGGAGGAAAAACTGTTTTTT. It codes for CASSLWEVEEEKLFF.

The J gene is TRBJ1-3, the V gene TRBV11-2; D unresolved. Trimming removed 1 base at V and 1 base at J, with 8 bases between. CDR1 and CDR2 (germline): SGHAT, FQNNGV. The CDR3 consists of 15 residues. The CDR3 bases are TGTGCCAGCAGCTTAGTAGGAAATTCTGGAAACACCATATATTTT. It encodes CASSLVGNSGNTIYF.

In DNA form, the CDR3 reads TGTGCCTGGAGTGTACTGAGCGGGAATGAGCAGTTCTTC. Amino acid sequence: CAWSVLSGNEQFF. This chain connects TRBV30 to TRBJ2-1, with a possible D match to TRBD2 (6 bases). Trimming removed 0 bases at V and 7 bases at J, with 10 bases between. CDR3 length equals 13 residues. The V gene's germline CDR1 is GTSNPN and CDR2 SVGIG (reference sequence).

This clone rates as medium-sized. V gene TRBV6-4 combines with J gene TRBJ1-1; D uncertain. This CDR3 contains 13 residues. In germline, CDR1 is MRHNA, CDR2 SNTAGT. V was pared by 6 bases and J by 2 bases, with 10 bases between. DNA for the CDR3: TGTGCCAGCAGGAGATCAGAAAACACTGAAGCTTTCTTT. It specifies CASRRSENTEAFF.

The CDR3 sequence: CASGQGGEKLFF. The CDR3 DNA reads as TGTGCCAGCGGACAGGGAGGTGAAAAACTGTTTTTT. The V gene is TRBV6-5, the J gene TRBJ1-4; 8 nucleotides line up with TRBD1. This CDR3 region has 12 residues. Germline CDR1 MNHEY, CDR2 SVGAGI. After removal of 8 bases from V and 7 bases from J, the junction contained 3 bases not matched to a gene.

This rearrangement joins TRBV19 to TRBJ1-5; D unclear. There are 13 residues in the CDR3. Germline V gives CDR1 LNHDA, CDR2 SQIVND (reference sequence). Trimming left V 1 base short and J 3 bases short, with 4 bases between. CDR3 DNA: TGTGCCAGTAGTATAGGGACCAATCAGCCCCAGCATTTT. Translation gives CASSIGTNQPQHF.

This CDR3 is CATAPSGRYQETQYF. The CDR3 DNA reads TGTGCCACCGCCCCTAGCGGGAGGTACCAAGAGACCCAGTACTTC. The rearrangement joins TRBV18 to TRBJ2-5; 11 nucleotides line up with TRBD2. Losses at the gene ends were 10 bases for V and 0 bases for J; bases not matched to a gene: 7. The CDR3 is made up of 15 amino acids. From germline, CDR1 is KGHSH and CDR2 LQKENI.

The V gene is TRBV2, the J gene TRBJ2-7; tentatively, D is TRBD1 (6 bases). CDR1 and CDR2 (germline): SNHLY, FYNNEI. Trimming took off 8 bases at V and 2 bases at J, with 13 bases between the two ends. The CDR3 length is 13 residues. The CDR3 nucleotides are TGTGCCAGCTTTGGGACATCCCCCTACGAGCAGTACTTC. Its translation: CASFGTSPYEQYF.

V gene TRBV28 combines with J gene TRBJ2-4; D remains ambiguous. CDR3 size: 13 residues. CDR1 MDHEN and CDR2 SYDVKM come from the germline V gene. With 3 bases removed from V and 8 bases from J, the gap between germline ends came to 11 bases. The CDR3 nucleotides are TGTGCCAGCAGTTTTGACGGGCTTGACATTCAGTACTTC. It translates to CASSFDGLDIQYF.